The clone carrying this T cell receptor beta chain was observed at least ten times. Its antigen is still unknown. The sample originates from a study of early T cells in non-severe SARS-CoV-2 infection. Study overall: From unsorted whole blood, bulk RNA was sequenced, and the chains remained unpaired.

Researchers tagged individual cDNA molecules with unique molecular identifiers. TCRdb re-derived calls from the 5' RACE reads in MiXCR, one entry per CDR3 protein. This table holds more than 75,000 distinct CDR3 sequences, 14% found once. Study observations and caveats: VDJdb matching skewed toward anti-spike CD8 responses, missing private and CD4 specificities.

The CDR3 consists of 16 residues. The germline V gene has CDR1 SGHVS and CDR2 FNYEAQ. V was pared by 5 bases and J by 7 bases, with 11 bases of the junction left unmatched. The sequenced material came from whole blood. This clonotype was sampled from an adult who was a healthcare worker with PCR-confirmed SARS-CoV-2 infection or an uninfected control (not recorded which). The rearrangement uses TRBV7-6 and TRBJ2-2, with 9 nucleotides matching TRBD1. CDR3 coding DNA: TGTGCCAGCAGCCAACCCGGGACAGGGATCTACGGGGAGCTGTTTTTT. Its translation is CASSQPGTGIYGELFF.